This passage covers 14 T cell receptor beta chains from one sample sequenced in a study of graft-versus-host responses after intestinal transplantation. Their antigens are not known. The protocol was immunoSEQ multiplex PCR, while the TCRdb copy is restricted to in-frame clones and leaves out a portion. The profile covers 95,000 to 110,000 clones, with approximately 93% appearing a single time and more than 0.95% taken by the ten largest. This sample comprised unstimulated CD8+ T cells sorted from spleen or lymph node cells, obtained before intestinal transplant. These receptors originate from a human donor who received an intestinal transplant.

This sequence joins TRBV2 and TRBJ1-1; D call uncertain. V lost 4 bases to trimming and J lost 2 bases, with 11 bases between them. Germline values: CDR1 SNHLY, CDR2 FYNNEI. CDR3 size: 14 residues. For the CDR3, the DNA is TGTGCCAGCAGTGCATACGGAGGAAACACTGAAGCTTTCTTT. Translation gives CASSAYGGNTEAFF.

The chain has TRBV2 and TRBJ1-2, with 8 nucleotides matching TRBD1. Trimming at V came to 2 bases and at J to 8 bases, leaving 19 bases not matched to a gene. The length of the CDR3 is 18 residues. In germline, CDR1 is SNHLY, CDR2 FYNNEI. The CDR3 region is CASSESPGQAPEVGGYTF. CDR3 nucleotide sequence: TGTGCCAGCAGTGAAAGCCCGGGACAGGCTCCCGAAGTTGGAGGCTACACCTTC. The full variable domain, its missing parts supplied by reference TRBV2 and TRBJ1-2, is EPEVTQTPSHQVTQMGQEVILRCVPISNHLYFYWYRQILGQKVEFLVSFYNNEISEKSEIFDDQFSVERPDGSNFTLKIRSTKLEDSAMYFCASSESPGQAPEVGGYTFGSGTRLTVV.

J is TRBJ2-5 and V is TRBV5-6; D is perhaps TRBD1 or TRBD2 (5 bases each). The CDR3 contains 14 residues. Trimming left V 3 bases short and J 1 base short, with 10 bases between. Germline loops: CDR1 SGHDT, CDR2 YYEEEE. The CDR3 DNA is TGTGCCAGCAGCTACCCCGGGACCCAAGAGACCCAGTACTTC. Translated, it gives CASSYPGTQETQYF.

The V and J genes are TRBV10-2 and TRBJ2-1; D is uncertain. Germline V CDR1 and CDR2: WSHSY, SAAADI. The V gene lost 8 bases and the J gene lost 8 bases, with 10 bases spanning the gap. The length of the CDR3 is 11 residues. The CDR3 is CASQARDEQFF. CDR3 nucleotide sequence: TGCGCCAGCCAGGCTCGGGATGAGCAGTTCTTC.

This chain uses TRBV5-1 with TRBJ1-3; the D is unclear. This CDR3 is built from 18 residues. The germline V and J ends were trimmed by 0 bases and 1 base, with 17 bases remaining between them. Per germline, CDR1 SGHRS and CDR2 YFSETQ. CDR3 residues: CASSLAYGAGTSGNTIYF. The CDR3 DNA reads TGCGCCAGCAGCTTGGCCTATGGAGCGGGCACGTCTGGAAACACCATATATTTT.

The rearrangement joins TRBV19 to TRBJ2-3, with no clear D. The CDR3 is 14 residues long. V was cut by 0 bases and J by 0 bases, with 4 bases left in between. Germline loops: CDR1 LNHDA, CDR2 SQIVND (reference sequence). CDR3 loop: CASSIDTSTDTQYF. DNA of the CDR3: TGTGCCAGTAGTATAGATACTAGCACAGATACGCAGTATTTT.

The chain employs TRBV11-2 and TRBJ1-2; TRBD1 might be the D (5 bases). Trimming pared 5 bases from V and 4 bases from J, leaving 20 bases between. This CDR3 is 16 amino acids long. Germline CDR1 reads SGHAT; CDR2 reads FQNNGV. CDR3 nucleotide sequence: TGTGCCAGCAGCCCCTACTCAGGGTTGGAGGCCTATGGCTACACCTTC. Translating gives CASSPYSGLEAYGYTF.

The CDR3 nucleotides are TGTGCCAGTAGTGCGGCGGGACAGCGGGACGAGCAGTACTTC. It specifies CASSAAGQRDEQYF. The chain carries TRBV19 and TRBJ2-7; the D gene is possibly TRBD1 (7 bases). Germline lookup yields CDR1 LNHDA and CDR2 SQIVND (reference sequence). The V end lost 5 bases, the J end lost 5 bases, and 16 bases lay between the germline ends. This CDR3 region has 14 residues.

V and J are TRBV19 and TRBJ1-1; D gene ambiguous. The CDR3 spans 16 residues. Germline V gene lookup returns CDR1 LNHDA and CDR2 SQIVND (reference sequence). Trimming left V 2 bases short and J 1 base short, with 14 bases between. CDR3 sequence (DNA): TGTGCCAGTAGTATATCAGTATGGGCTGAGAACACTGAAGCTTTCTTT. It specifies CASSISVWAENTEAFF. The full variable domain, completed using reference TRBV19 and TRBJ1-1, is DGGITQSPKYLFRKEGQNVTLSCEQNLNHDAMYWYRQDPGQGLRLIYYSQIVNDFQKGDIAEGYSVSREKKESFPLTVTSAQKNPTAFYLCASSISVWAENTEAFFGQGTRLTVV.

As for this clone: A junction end diverges from the germline sequence, so it may reflect a read error. The chain has TRBV7-9 and TRBJ2-7; D ambiguous. The CDR3 runs to 12 residues. Germline-derived CDR1 and CDR2 are SEHNR and FQNEAQ (reference sequence). This CDR3 is CASSLTSYEQHF. The CDR3 bases are TGTGCCAGCAGCCTGACCAGCTACGAGCAGCACTTC.

The count of this clone is one. The chain uses TRBV7-6 and TRBJ1-3; D unclear. Germline-derived CDR1 and CDR2 are SGHVS and FNYEAQ. The CDR3 totals 13 residues. V gave up 5 bases and J gave up 8 bases, with 13 bases separating them. CDR3 nucleotides: TGTGCCAGCAGCGTCGACTCAACCCACACCATATATTTT. It is translated as CASSVDSTHTIYF.

The chain couples TRBV6-6 to TRBJ1-1; D unclear. The CDR3 covers 16 residues. Trimming took 2 bases from V and 0 from J, leaving 13 bases between them. The germline CDR1 and CDR2 sequences are MNHNY and SVGAGI (reference sequence). The CDR3 DNA reads TGTGCCAGCAGTTACCCCCCAACAGTCCTGAACACTGAAGCTTTCTTT. As protein: CASSYPPTVLNTEAFF.

J is TRBJ2-7 and V is TRBV7-9, with D unresolved. Deletions cut 2 bases from V and 4 bases from J, with 12 bases between. Germline V gene lookup returns CDR1 SEHNR and CDR2 FQNEAQ (reference sequence). CDR3 length equals 14 residues. The CDR3 nucleotides read TGTGCCAGCAGCTTAAGGTTGAAAGGGTACGAGCAGTACTTC. Translated, it gives CASSLRLKGYEQYF.

This clone was detected only once. J is TRBJ1-1 and V is TRBV27; TRBD1 might be the D (6 bases). The V gene lost 1 base and the J gene lost 4 bases, with 16 bases spanning the gap. CDR1 is MNHEY and CDR2 is SMNVEV in the germline V gene (reference sequence). The CDR3 length is 16 residues. The CDR3 loop is CASSLLTPRGGTEAFF. As DNA, the CDR3 is TGTGCCAGCAGTTTATTGACCCCGAGGGGGGGCACTGAAGCTTTCTTT.